This T cell receptor beta chain was recorded in a study of cytomegalovirus exposure and HLA in healthy donors. Study-wide points: Researchers had no immune exposure information except CMV serostatus available. A prior analysis recorded that most TCR beta V segments were productive about 87% or about 30% of the time. TCR beta chain V- and J-gene trimming was linked, in a later analysis, to a missense variant in DCLRE1C. A later analysis reportedly found fewer N-insertions in an Asian-associated ancestry cluster than the approximately 730-donor mean.

Note on this clone: Its target is not known.

Primers: 60 Vbeta forward and 13 Jbeta reverse. The data were produced by immunoSEQ multiplex PCR, yet TCRdb's version contains in-frame clones alone and is incomplete. Its clone listing holds 50,000 to 70,000 clones. Germline CDR1 SEHNR, CDR2 FQNEAQ (reference sequence). V lost 4 bases to trimming and J lost 4 bases; unmatched junction nucleotides: 1. This CDR3 comprises 14 residues. The chain joins TRBV7-9 to TRBJ1-4; 9 nucleotides agree with TRBD1. Sequences were obtained from PBMCs. The sequence derives from a male donor in good health and CMV-seronegative. The CDR3 region has the DNA TGTGCCAGCAGCTCGGGACAGGGTAATGAAAAACTGTTTTTT. Protein product: CASSSGQGNEKLFF.